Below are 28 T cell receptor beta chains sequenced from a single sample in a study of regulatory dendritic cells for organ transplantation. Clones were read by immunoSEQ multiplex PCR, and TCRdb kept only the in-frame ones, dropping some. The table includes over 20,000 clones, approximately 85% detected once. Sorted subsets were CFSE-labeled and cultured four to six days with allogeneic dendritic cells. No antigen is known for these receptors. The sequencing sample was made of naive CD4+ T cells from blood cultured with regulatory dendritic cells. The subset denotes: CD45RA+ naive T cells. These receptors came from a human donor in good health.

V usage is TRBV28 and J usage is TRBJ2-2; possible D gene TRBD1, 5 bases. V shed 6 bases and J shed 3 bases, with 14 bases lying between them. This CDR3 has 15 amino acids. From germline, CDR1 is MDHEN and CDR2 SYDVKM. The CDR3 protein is CASSGGRVYTGELFF. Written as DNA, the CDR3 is TGTGCCAGCAGCGGTGGCAGGGTATACACCGGGGAGCTGTTTTTT.

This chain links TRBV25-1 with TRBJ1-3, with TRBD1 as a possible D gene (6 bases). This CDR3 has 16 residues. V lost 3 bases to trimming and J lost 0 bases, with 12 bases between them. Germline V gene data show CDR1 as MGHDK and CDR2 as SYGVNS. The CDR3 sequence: CASSDSGVLSGNTIYF. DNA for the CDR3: TGTGCCAGCAGTGATTCAGGGGTCCTCTCTGGAAACACCATATATTTT.

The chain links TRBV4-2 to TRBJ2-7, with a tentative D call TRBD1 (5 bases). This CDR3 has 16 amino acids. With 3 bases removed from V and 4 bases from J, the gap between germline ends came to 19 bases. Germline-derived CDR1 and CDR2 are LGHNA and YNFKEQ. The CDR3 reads CASSQAEAAGWYEQYF. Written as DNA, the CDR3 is TGTGCCAGCAGCCAGGCTGAGGCGGCAGGGTGGTACGAGCAGTACTTC.

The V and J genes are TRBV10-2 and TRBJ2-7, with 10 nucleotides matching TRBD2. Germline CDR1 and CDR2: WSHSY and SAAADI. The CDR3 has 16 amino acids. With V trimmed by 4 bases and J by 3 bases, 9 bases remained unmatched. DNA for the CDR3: TGCGCCAGCAGTGGGTACGGGACTAGCGCGATCTACGAGCAGTACTTC. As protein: CASSGYGTSAIYEQYF.

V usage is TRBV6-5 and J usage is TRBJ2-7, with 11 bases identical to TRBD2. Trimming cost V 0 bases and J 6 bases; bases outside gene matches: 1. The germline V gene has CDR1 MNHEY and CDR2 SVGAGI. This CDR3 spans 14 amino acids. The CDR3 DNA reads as TGTGCCAGCAGTTACTCCGGGACTAGCGGCGAGCAGTACTTC. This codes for CASSYSGTSGEQYF.

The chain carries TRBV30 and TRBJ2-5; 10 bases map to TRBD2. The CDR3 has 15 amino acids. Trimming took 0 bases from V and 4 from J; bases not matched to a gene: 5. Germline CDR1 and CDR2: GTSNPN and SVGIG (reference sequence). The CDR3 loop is CAWSVRLAGVETQYF. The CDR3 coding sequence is TGTGCCTGGAGTGTACGCCTAGCGGGAGTAGAGACCCAGTACTTC.

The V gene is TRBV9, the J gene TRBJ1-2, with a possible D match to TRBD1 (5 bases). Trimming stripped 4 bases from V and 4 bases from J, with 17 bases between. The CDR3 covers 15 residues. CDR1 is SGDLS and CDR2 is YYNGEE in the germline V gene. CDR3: CASSPRVNGPYGYTF. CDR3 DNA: TGTGCCAGCAGCCCCAGGGTGAACGGTCCCTATGGCTACACCTTC.

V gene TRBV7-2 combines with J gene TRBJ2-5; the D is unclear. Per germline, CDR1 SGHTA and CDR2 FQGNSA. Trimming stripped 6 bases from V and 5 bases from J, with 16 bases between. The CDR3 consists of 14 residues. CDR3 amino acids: CASSSGRKAETQYF. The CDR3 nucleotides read TGTGCCAGCAGTTCCGGTAGGAAAGCGGAGACCCAGTACTTC.

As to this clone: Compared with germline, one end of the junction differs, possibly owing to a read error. CDR3 in DNA: TGTGCCAGCAGTTTAGCCCCCAGCGGGGGCGGACAAAGCTTC. It translates to CASSLAPSGGGQSF. The chain carries TRBV28 and TRBJ2-7, with 8 bases matching TRBD2. Germline CDR1 and CDR2: MDHEN and SYDVKM. There are 14 residues in the CDR3.

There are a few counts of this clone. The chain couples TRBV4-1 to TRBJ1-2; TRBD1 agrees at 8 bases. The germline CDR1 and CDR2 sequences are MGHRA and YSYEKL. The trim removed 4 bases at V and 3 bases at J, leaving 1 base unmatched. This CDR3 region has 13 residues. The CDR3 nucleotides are TGCGCCAGCAGCCTACAGGGGGACTATGGCTACACCTTC. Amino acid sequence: CASSLQGDYGYTF.

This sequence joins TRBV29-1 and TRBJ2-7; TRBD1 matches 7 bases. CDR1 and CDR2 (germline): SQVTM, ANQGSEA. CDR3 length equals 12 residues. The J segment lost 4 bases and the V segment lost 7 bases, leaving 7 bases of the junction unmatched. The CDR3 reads CSAETDRYEQYF. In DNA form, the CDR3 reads TGCAGCGCGGAAACGGACAGGTACGAGCAGTACTTC.

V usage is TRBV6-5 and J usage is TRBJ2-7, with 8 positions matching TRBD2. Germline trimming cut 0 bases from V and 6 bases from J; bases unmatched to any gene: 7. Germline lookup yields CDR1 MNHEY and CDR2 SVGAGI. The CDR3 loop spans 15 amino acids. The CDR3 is CASSYSGLVFGEQYF. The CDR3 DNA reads TGTGCCAGCAGTTACTCGGGACTAGTCTTCGGCGAGCAGTACTTC.

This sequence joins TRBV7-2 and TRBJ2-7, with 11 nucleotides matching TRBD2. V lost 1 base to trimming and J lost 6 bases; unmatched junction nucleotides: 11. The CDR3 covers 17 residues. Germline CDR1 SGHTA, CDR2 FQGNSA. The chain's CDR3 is CASSLGGGTSGALEQYF. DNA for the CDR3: TGTGCCAGCAGCTTAGGAGGGGGGACTAGCGGTGCGCTCGAGCAGTACTTC.

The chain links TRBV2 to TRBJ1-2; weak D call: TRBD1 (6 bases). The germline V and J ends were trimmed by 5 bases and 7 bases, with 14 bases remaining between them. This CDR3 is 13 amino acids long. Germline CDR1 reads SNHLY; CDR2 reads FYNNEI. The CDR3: CASSLNRDGGYTF. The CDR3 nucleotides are TGTGCCAGCAGTTTGAACAGGGACGGTGGCTACACCTTC.

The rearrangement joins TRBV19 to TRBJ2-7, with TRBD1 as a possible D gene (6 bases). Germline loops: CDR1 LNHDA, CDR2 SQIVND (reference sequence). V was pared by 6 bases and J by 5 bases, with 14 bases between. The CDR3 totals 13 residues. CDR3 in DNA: TGTGCCAGTAGCCCTTTGACAGGAAACGAGCAGTACTTC. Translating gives CASSPLTGNEQYF.

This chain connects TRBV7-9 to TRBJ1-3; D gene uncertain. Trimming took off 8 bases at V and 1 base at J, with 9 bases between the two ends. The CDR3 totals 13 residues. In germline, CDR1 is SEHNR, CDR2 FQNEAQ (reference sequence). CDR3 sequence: CASPVGSGNTIYF. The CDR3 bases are TGTGCCAGCCCGGTAGGATCTGGAAACACCATATATTTT.

CDR3 sequence reads: CASSMVGLAGAQETQYF. The CDR3, as DNA: TGTGCCAGTAGTATGGTAGGGCTAGCGGGAGCCCAAGAGACCCAGTACTTC. The gene calls are TRBV19 and TRBJ2-5; 10 nucleotides align to TRBD2. This CDR3 comprises 17 residues. Germline CDR1 is LNHDA and CDR2 is SQIVND (reference sequence). V dropped 3 bases and J dropped 1; count of bases not matched to a gene: 8. The whole variable domain, filled in from reference TRBV19 and TRBJ2-5, reads DGGITQSPKYLFRKEGQNVTLSCEQNLNHDAMYWYRQDPGQGLRLIYYSQIVNDFQKGDIAEGYSVSREKKESFPLTVTSAQKNPTAFYLCASSMVGLAGAQETQYFGPGTRLLVL.

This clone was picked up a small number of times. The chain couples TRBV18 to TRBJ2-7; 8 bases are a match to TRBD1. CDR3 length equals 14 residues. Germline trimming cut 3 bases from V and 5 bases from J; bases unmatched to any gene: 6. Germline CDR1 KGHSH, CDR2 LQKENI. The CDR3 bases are TGTGCCAGCTCACCGATGGACAGGGACCACGAGCAGTACTTC. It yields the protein CASSPMDRDHEQYF.

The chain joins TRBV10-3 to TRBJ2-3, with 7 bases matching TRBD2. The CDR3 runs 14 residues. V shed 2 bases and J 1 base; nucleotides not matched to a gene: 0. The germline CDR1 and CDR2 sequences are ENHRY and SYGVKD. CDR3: CAISEGRGTDTQYF. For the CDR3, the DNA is TGTGCCATCAGTGAGGGGAGGGGCACAGATACGCAGTATTTT.

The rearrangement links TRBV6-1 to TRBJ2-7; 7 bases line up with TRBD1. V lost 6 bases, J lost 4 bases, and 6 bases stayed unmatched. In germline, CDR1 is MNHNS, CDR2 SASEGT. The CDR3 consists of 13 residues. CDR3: CASSVDRAYEQYF. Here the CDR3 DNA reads TGTGCCAGCAGCGTCGACAGGGCATACGAGCAGTACTTC.

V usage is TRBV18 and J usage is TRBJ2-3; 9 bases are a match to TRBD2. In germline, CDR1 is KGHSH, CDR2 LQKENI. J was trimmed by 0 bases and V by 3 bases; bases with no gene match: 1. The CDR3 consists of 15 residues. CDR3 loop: CASSPLAGSTDTQYF. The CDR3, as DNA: TGTGCCAGCTCACCGCTAGCGGGGAGCACAGATACGCAGTATTTT.

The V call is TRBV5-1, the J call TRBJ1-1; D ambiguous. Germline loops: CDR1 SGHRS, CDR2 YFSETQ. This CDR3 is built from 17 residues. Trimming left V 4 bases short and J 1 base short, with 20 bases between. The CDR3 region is CASSRGRKGGENTEAFF. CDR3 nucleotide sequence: TGCGCCAGCAGCCGAGGGAGAAAGGGTGGAGAGAACACTGAAGCTTTCTTT.

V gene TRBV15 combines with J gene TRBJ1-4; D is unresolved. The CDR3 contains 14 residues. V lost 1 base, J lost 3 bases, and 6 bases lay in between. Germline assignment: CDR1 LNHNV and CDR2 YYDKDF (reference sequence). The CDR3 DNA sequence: TGTGCCACCAGCAGAGTTCAGCCTAATGAAAAACTGTTTTTT. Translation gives CATSRVQPNEKLFF.

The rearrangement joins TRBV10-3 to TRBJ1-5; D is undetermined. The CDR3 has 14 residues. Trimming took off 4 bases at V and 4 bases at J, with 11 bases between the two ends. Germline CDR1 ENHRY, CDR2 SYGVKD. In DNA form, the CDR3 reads TGTGCCATCAGTGTATCTGGTGGTAATCAGCCCCAGCATTTT. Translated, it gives CAISVSGGNQPQHF.

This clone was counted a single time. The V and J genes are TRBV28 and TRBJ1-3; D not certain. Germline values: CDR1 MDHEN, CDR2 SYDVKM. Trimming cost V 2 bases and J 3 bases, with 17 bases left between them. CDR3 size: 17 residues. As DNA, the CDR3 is TGTGCCAGCAGTTTACCCCCGGGTGAGGCCGGTGGAAACACCATATATTTT. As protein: CASSLPPGEAGGNTIYF.

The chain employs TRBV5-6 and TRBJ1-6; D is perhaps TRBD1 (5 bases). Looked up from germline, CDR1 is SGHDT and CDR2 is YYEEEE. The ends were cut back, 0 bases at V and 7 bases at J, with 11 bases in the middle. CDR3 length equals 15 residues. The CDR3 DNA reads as TGTGCCAGCAGCTTGGCCGGGACCATAAATTCACCCCTCCACTTT. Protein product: CASSLAGTINSPLHF.

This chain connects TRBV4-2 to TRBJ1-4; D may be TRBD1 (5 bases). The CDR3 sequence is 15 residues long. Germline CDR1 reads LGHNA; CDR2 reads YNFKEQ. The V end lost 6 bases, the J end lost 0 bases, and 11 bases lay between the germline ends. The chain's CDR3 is CASRSQGTTNEKLFF. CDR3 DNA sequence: TGTGCCAGCAGAAGCCAGGGTACAACTAATGAAAAACTGTTTTTT.

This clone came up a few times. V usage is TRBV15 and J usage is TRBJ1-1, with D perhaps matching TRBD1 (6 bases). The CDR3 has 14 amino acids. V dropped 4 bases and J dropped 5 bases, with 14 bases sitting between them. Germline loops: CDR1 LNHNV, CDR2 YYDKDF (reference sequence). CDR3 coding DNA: TGTGCCACCAGCATGGAAGCAGGGGTTACTGAAGCTTTCTTT. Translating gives CATSMEAGVTEAFF.